This T cell receptor (beta chain) was observed in a study of OX40 agonist ivuxolimab in advanced cancers. As for the study in general: Checkpoint inhibitors had been given previously to 40% of patients.

With V trimmed by 0 bases and J by 3 bases, 8 bases remained unmatched. The germline V gene encodes CDR1 SGDLS and CDR2 YYNGEE. There are 17 residues in the CDR3. Method: immunoSEQ multiplex PCR; TCRdb's copy keeps in-frame clones and lacks some. Of approximately 100,000 clones in the sample, just over 90% were seen once. The source is an adult with an advanced solid tumor such as melanoma, head and neck, liver or kidney cancer. The sequencing used CD4+ or CD8+ T cells sorted from blood, collected in a trial of the OX40 agonist ivuxolimab. This chain joins TRBV9 and TRBJ1-3; 8 nucleotides line up with TRBD1. The CDR3 DNA is TGTGCCAGCAGCGTAGATCCGCAGGGGGCACGTGGAAACACCATATATTTT. Translating gives CASSVDPQGARGNTIYF.